The present entry profiles one T cell receptor (beta chain) with its context. The antigen remains undetermined. Stated treatment: approximately 9-day PBMC culture with coronavirus spike peptide pools or control peptides (ViraFEST assay). Cultured CD4+ T cell DNA underwent sequencing with the Oncomine TCR Beta short-read assay. TCRdb passed the PCR reads through MiXCR, listing each CDR3 protein once. The sample yields over 15,000 distinct CDR3 sequences, approximately 77% seen once. The data were obtained in a study of vaccination and CD4 T cells after COVID-19. Study information: At a median approximately 100 days (range 35 to 161) after diagnosis, post-COVID samples were drawn.

Notes on the study in general: SARS-CoV-2-reactive clonotypes showed a nonsignificant median rise from about 20 to 38.

The germline CDR1 and CDR2 sequences are LNHDA and SQIVND (reference sequence). Trimming at V came to 4 bases and at J to 6 bases, leaving 6 bases not matched to a gene. The CDR3 loop spans 13 amino acids. This TCR was recovered from a human donor who received a COVID-19 vaccine. Sequenced here: CD4+ T cells from blood, cultured in vitro, sampled after SARS-CoV-2 vaccination. The J gene is TRBJ2-7, the V gene TRBV19; 7 bases agree with TRBD2. The CDR3 coding sequence is TGTGCCAGTAGTACCACTAGCGCTGGCGAGCAGTACTTC. It is translated as CASSTTSAGEQYF.